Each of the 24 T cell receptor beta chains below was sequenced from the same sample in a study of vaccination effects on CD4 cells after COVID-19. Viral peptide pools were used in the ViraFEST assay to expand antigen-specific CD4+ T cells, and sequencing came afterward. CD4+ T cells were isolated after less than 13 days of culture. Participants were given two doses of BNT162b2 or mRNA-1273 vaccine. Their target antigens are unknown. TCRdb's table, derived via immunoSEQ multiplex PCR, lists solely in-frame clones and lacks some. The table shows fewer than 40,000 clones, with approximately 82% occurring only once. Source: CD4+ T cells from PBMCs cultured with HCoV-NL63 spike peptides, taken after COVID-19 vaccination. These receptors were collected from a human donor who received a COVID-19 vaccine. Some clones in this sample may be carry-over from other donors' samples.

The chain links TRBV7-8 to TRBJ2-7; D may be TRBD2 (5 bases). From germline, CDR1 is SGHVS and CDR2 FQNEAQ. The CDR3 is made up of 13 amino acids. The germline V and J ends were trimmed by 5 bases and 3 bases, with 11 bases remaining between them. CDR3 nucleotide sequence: TGTGCCAGCAGCCCCGGGATTCACTACGAGCAGTACGTC. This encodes CASSPGIHYEQYV.

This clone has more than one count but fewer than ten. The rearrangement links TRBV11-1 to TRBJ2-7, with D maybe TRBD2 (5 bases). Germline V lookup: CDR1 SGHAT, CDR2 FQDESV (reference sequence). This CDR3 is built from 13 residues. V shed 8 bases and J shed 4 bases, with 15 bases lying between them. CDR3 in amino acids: CASGTRGGYEQYV. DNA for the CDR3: TGTGCCAGCGGCACACGGGGTGGGTACGAGCAGTACGTC.

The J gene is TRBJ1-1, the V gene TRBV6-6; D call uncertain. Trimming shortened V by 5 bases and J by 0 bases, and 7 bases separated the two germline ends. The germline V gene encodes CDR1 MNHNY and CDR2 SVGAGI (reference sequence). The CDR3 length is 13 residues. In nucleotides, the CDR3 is TGTGCCAGCAGTCATACGGTGAACACTGAAGCTTTCTTT. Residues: CASSHTVNTEAFF.

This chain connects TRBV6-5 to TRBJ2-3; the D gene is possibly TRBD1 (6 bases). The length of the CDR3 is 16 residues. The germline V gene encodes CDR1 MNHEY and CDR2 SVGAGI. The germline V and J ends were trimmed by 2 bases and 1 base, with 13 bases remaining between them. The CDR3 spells CASSYGQDRRTDTQYF. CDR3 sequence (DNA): TGTGCCAGCAGTTACGGGCAGGACAGACGCACAGATACGCAGTATTTT.

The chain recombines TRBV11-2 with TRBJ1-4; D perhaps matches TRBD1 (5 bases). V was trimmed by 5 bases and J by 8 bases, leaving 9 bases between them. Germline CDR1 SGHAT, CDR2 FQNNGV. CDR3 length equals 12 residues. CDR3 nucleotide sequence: TGTGCCAGCAGCCCCCGGGGGGAAAAACTGTTTTTT. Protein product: CASSPRGEKLFF.

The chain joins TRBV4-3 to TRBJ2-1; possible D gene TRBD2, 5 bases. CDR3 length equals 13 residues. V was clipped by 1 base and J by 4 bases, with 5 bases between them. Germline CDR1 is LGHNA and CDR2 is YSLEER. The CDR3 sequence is CASSQGLYNEQFF. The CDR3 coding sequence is TGCGCCAGCAGCCAAGGACTATACAATGAGCAGTTCTTC.

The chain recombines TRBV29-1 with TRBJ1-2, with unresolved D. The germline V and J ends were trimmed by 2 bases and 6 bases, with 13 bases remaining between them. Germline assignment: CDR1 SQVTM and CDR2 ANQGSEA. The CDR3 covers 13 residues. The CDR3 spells CSVERARGNGYTF. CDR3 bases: TGCAGCGTTGAACGGGCCCGAGGGAATGGCTACACCTTC.

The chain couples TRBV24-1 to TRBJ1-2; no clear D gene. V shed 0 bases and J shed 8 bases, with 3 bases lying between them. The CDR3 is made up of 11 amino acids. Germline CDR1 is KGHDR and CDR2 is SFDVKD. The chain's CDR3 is CATSDLIGYTF. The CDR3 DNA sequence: TGTGCCACCAGTGATTTGATCGGCTACACCTTC.

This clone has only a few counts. CDR3 protein: CAWSVTAGQPQHF. CDR3 in DNA: TGTGCCTGGAGTGTAACCGCCGGTCAGCCCCAGCATTTT. The gene calls are TRBV30 and TRBJ1-5; D uncertain. There are 13 residues in the CDR3. The ends were cut back, 0 bases at V and 6 bases at J, with 9 bases in the middle. Germline-derived CDR1 and CDR2 are GTSNPN and SVGIG (reference sequence).

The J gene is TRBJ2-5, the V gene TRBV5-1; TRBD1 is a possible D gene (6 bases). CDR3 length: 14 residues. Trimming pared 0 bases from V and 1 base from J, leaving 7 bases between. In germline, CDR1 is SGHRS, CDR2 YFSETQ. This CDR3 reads CASSLGGPQETQYF. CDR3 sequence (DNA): TGCGCCAGCAGCTTGGGGGGGCCCCAAGAGACCCAGTACTTC.

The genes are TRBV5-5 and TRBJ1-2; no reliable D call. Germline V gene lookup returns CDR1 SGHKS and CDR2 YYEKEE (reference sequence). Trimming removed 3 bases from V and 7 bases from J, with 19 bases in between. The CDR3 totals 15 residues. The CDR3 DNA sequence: TGTGCCAGCAGCTCCATCCCCCCCTGGACGTCTGGCTACACCTTC. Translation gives CASSSIPPWTSGYTF.

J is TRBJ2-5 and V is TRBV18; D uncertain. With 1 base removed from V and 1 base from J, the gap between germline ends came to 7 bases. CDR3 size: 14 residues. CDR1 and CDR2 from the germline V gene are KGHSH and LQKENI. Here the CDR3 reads CASSPLALQETQYF. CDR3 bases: TGTGCCAGCTCACCACTAGCCCTCCAAGAGACCCAGTACTTC. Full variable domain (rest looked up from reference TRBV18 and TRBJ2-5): NAGVMQNPRHLVRRRGQEARLRCSPMKGHSHVYWYRQLPEEGLKFMVYLQKENIIDESGMPKERFSAEFPKEGPSILRIQQVVRGDSAAYFCASSPLALQETQYFGPGTRLLVL.

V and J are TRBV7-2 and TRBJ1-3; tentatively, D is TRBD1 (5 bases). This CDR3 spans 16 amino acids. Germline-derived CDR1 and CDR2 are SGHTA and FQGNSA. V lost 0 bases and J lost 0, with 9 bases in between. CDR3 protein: CASSLAWGSSGNTIYF. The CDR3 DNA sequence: TGTGCCAGCAGCTTAGCGTGGGGGAGCTCTGGAAACACCATATATTTT.

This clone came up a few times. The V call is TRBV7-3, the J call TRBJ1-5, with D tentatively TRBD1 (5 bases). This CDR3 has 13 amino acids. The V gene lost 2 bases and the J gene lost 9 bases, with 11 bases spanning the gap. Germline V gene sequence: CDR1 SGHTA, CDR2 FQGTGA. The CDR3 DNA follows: TGTGCCAGCAGCTTAGACCCTGGGGGGCCCCAGCATTTT. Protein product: CASSLDPGGPQHF.

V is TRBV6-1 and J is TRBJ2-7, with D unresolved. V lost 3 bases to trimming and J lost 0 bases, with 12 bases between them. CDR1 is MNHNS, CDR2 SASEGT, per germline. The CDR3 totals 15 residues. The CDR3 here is CASSDTIQSSYEQYV. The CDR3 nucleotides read TGTGCCAGCAGTGACACGATACAGAGCTCCTACGAGCAGTACGTC.

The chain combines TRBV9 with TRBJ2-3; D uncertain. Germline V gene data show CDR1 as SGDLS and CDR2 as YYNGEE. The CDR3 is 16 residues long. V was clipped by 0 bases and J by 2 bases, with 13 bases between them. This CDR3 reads CASSVGSGLFTDTQYF. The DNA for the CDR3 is TGTGCCAGCAGCGTAGGTTCGGGCCTTTTCACAGATACGCAGTATTTT.

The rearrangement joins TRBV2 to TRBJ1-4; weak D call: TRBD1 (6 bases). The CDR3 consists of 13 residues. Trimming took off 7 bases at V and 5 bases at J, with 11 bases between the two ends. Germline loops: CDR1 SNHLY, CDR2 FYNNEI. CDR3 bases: TGTGCCAGCAACGGGGGGCAGAATGAAAAACTGTTTTTT. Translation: CASNGGQNEKLFF.

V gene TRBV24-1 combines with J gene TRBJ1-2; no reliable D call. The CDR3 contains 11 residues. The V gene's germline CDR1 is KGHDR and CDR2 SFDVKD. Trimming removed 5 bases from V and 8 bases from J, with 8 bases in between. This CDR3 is CATSGGIGYTF. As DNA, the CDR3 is TGTGCCACCAGTGGGGGAATCGGCTACACCTTC.

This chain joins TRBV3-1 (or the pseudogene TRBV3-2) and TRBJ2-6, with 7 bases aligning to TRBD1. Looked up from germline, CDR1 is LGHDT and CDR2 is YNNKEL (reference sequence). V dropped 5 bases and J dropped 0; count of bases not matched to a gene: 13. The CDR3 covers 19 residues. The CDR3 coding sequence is TGTGCCAGCAGCGGGAGACCGGGACAGTCCTTCTCTGGGGCCAACGTCCTGACTTTC. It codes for CASSGRPGQSFSGANVLTF.

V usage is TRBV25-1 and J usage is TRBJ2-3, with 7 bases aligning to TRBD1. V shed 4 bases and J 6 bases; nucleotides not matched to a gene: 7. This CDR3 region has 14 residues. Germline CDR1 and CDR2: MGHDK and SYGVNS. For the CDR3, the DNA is TGTGCCAGCAGTGCCCCCGGGACAGTTGATACGCAGTATTTT. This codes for CASSAPGTVDTQYF.

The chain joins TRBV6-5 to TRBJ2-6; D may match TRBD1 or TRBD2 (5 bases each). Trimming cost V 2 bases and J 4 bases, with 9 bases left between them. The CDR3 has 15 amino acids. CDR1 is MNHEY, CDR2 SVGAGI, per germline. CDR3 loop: CASSYEGTGANVLTF. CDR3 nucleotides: TGTGCCAGCAGTTACGAGGGGACCGGGGCCAACGTCCTGACTTTC.

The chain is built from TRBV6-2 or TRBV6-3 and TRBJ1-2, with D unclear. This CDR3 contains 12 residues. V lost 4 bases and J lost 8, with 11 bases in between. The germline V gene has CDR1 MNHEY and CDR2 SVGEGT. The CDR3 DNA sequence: TGTGCCAGCAGTTCCGGTCCGGCAGGCTACACCTTC. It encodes CASSSGPAGYTF.

The CDR3 spells CASSWQLYNQPQHF. The CDR3 DNA follows: TGCGCCAGCTCTTGGCAGCTCTACAATCAGCCCCAGCATTTT. This chain joins TRBV10-2 and TRBJ1-5, with D unclear. The CDR3 contains 14 residues. The V end lost 8 bases, the J end lost 3 bases, and 14 bases lay between the germline ends. CDR1 WSHSY and CDR2 SAAADI come from the germline V gene.

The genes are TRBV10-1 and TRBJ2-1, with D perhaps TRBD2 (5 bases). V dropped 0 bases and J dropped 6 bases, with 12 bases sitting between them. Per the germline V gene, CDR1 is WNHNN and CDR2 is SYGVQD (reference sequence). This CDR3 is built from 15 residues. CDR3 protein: CASSESRALGNEQFF. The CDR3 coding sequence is TGCGCCAGCAGTGAGTCGCGGGCTCTCGGCAATGAGCAGTTCTTC.